This TCR beta chain originates from a study of blood T cell repertoires in COVID-19 (dated by TCRdb to 2018 to 2020). In terms of the full investigation: Samples covering the acute and convalescent phases of COVID-19 were provided by collaborators in the United States, Italy and Spain. The material from the prospective study consisted of cDNA or gDNA derived from T cells, B-cell-depleted T cells, or PBMCs. The dataset comprised deeply sampled blood TCRbeta repertoires from subjects exposed to, actively infected with, or recovered from COVID-19. The repertoires were made available in a free public database intended to serve as a resource for research on the immune response to SARS-CoV-2. Samples came from the ongoing ImmuneRACE study (first 160 participants) plus 1,254 subjects from 6 global collaborators. A de-identified subject ID, COVID-19 status, age in years and sex were almost always included in the sample metadata. Where available, HLA class I and class II types were obtained from metadata supplied by the sample provider rather than from assay-based typing.

TCRbeta CDR3 regions were amplified from genomic DNA by means of the immunoSEQ Assay, a bias-controlled multiplex PCR. As for how the authors treated the data: Within the assay, amplification of reference gene primers was used to estimate how many nucleated cells each sample contained. To quantify the absolute abundance of each unique TCRbeta CDR3 rearrangement, sequence reads were collapsed and filtered. Productive Simpson clonality was computed per sample as the square root of Simpson's diversity index over productive rearrangements. TCRdb holds this immuneACCESS table with in-frame rearrangements only. Some clones are missing; in checked studies, unresolved V genes explain under half, and the rest has no known cause. The V and J calls and the clone size are those of that table, but D and trimming were determined from the DNA. The sample data list about 260,000 clones, and roughly 86% of these were observed just once. The top ten constitute 0.7% of the sample.

Whole blood was collected in K2EDTA tubes by collaborating institutions according to the institutions' own protocols. For TCRbeta analysis, collaborators shipped samples as frozen whole blood, isolated PBMCs, or DNA extracted from either of those sample types. V is pruned by 4 bases and J by 10 bases, leaving 3 bases of the junction without a gene match. The germline V gene encodes CDR1 LGHDT and CDR2 YNNKEL (reference sequence). The cysteine opens and the phenylalanine closes a CDR3 of 11 amino acids. Only the CDR3 DNA is retained, 33 bases long and in frame from the first base. Worth noting for this clone: Its antigen target is currently unknown. Per-nucleotide qualities are absent, and no much larger clonotype sits a single base away.

What the authors observed across the whole study: How much clinical and demographic metadata was included differed by source and by participant, and the metadata was provided uncurated.

The chain couples TRBV3-1 (or the pseudogene TRBV3-2) to TRBJ2-7, with 8 bases in between that match TRBD1. Sequencing was done on a sample of peripheral blood. The source of this sequence is a human donor in a cohort sampled during active COVID-19. The bases are TGTGCCAGCAGCCGTGGACAGGGCCAGTACTTC. It translates to CASSRGQGQYF.